One sample yielded the 6 T cell receptor beta chains listed below, sequenced in a study of somatic mutations in cytotoxic T cells in rheumatoid arthritis. Some clones are missing from TCRdb's copy, which holds only in-frame ones; the method was immunoSEQ multiplex PCR. The table lists 11,000 to 15,000 clones, about 90% of them singletons, with roughly 17% in the top ten. Material for sequencing was CD4+ T cells sorted from blood. The receptors derive from a man aged 65 to 79 with rheumatoid arthritis.

J is TRBJ2-2 and V is TRBV28; the match to TRBD2 covers 9 bases. CDR1 MDHEN and CDR2 SYDVKM come from the germline V gene. The CDR3 length is 17 residues. V lost 6 bases and J lost 0; bases outside the gene matches: 8. CDR3 DNA sequence: TGTGCCAGCAGCCCAACCCGGACTAGCGCGAACACCGGGGAGCTGTTTTTT. Translated: CASSPTRTSANTGELFF.

CDR3 nucleotide sequence: TGTGCCAGCAGCGCCGGGACTTACAATGAGCAGTTCTTC. This encodes CASSAGTYNEQFF. The chain links TRBV9 to TRBJ2-1, with a tentative D call TRBD2 (6 bases). Trimming took off 3 bases at V and 4 bases at J, with 8 bases between the two ends. Per germline, CDR1 SGDLS and CDR2 YYNGEE. The length of the CDR3 is 13 residues.

The chain is built from TRBV30 and TRBJ1-3; D not resolved. The V end lost 0 bases, the J end lost 5 bases, and 8 bases lay between the germline ends. CDR1 and CDR2 (germline): GTSNPN, SVGIG (reference sequence). The CDR3 contains 13 residues. The chain's CDR3 is CAWSVSRRNTIYF. The CDR3 coding sequence is TGTGCCTGGAGTGTATCGCGGAGAAACACCATATATTTT. Combining the CDR3 with reference TRBV30 and TRBJ1-3 gives the whole variable domain SQTIHQWPATLVQPVGSPLSLECTVEGTSNPNLYWYRQAAGRGLQLLFYSVGIGQISSEVPQNLSASRPQDRQFILSSKKLLLSDSGFYLCAWSVSRRNTIYFGEGSWLTVV.

The chain carries TRBV6-6 and TRBJ2-7; TRBD1 aligns across 9 bases. The CDR3 is 14 amino acids. CDR1 and CDR2 (germline): MNHNY, SVGAGI (reference sequence). V dropped 5 bases and J dropped 4; count of bases not matched to a gene: 6. The CDR3 bases are TGTGCCAGCAGTAAACAGGGGGCGGGGTACGAGCAGTACTTC. It yields the protein CASSKQGAGYEQYF.

The V gene is TRBV5-1, the J gene TRBJ2-5; TRBD1 matches at 9 bases. Per the germline V gene, CDR1 is SGHRS and CDR2 is YFSETQ. The CDR3 totals 13 residues. Trimming cost V 8 bases and J 2 bases; bases outside gene matches: 4. CDR3: CARTGGVQETQYF. CDR3 DNA sequence: TGCGCCAGGACAGGGGGGGTACAAGAGACCCAGTACTTC. The full variable domain, rest sourced from reference TRBV5-1 and TRBJ2-5, is KAGVTQTPRYLIKTRGQQVTLSCSPISGHRSVSWYQQTPGQGLQFLFEYFSETQRNKGNFPGRFSGRQFSNSRSEMNVSTLELGDSALYLCARTGGVQETQYFGPGTRLLVL.

This clone was detected only once. The rearrangement joins TRBV11-2 to TRBJ2-4; 7 positions agree with TRBD2. The CDR3 contains 17 residues. V was clipped by 1 base and J by 2 bases; unmatched bases: 8. Germline CDR1 reads SGHAT; CDR2 reads FQNNGV. The CDR3 loop reads CASSLGREAPSKNIQYF. The CDR3, as DNA: TGTGCCAGCAGCTTAGGACGGGAGGCCCCATCCAAAAACATTCAGTACTTC.